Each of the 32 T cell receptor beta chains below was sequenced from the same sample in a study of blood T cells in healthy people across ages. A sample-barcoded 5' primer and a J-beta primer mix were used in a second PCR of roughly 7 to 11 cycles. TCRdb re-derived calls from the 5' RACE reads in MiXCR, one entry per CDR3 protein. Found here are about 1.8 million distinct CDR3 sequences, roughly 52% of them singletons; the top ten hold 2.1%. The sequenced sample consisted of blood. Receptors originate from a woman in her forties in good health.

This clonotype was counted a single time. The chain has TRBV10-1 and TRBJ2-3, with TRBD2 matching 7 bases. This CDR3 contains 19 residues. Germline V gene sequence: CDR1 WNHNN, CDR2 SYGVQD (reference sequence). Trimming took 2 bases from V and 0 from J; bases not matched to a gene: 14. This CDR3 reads CASSEPNLGGTTSTDTQYF. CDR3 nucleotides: TGCGCCAGCAGTGAGCCGAATCTCGGGGGGACCACTAGCACAGATACGCAGTATTTT.

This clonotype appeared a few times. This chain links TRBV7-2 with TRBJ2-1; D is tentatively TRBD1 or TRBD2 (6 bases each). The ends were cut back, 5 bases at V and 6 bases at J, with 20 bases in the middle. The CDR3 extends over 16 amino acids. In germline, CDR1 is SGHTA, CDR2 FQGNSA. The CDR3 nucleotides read TGTGCCAGCAGCCCAGCCCGAGACAGGAGGGCCAATGAGCAGTTCTTC. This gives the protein CASSPARDRRANEQFF.

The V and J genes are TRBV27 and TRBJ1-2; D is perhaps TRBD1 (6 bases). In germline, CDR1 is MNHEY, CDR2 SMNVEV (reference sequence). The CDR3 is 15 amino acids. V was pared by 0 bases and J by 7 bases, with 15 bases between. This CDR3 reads CASSLSARGILGYTF. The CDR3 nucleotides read TGTGCCAGCAGTTTATCAGCCAGGGGTATTCTTGGCTACACCTTC.

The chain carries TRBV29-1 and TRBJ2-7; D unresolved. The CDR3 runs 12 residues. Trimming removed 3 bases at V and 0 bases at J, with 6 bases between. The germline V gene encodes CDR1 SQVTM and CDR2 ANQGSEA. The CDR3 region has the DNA TGCAGCGTTGAGGTAGACTCCTACGAGCAGTACTTC. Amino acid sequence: CSVEVDSYEQYF.

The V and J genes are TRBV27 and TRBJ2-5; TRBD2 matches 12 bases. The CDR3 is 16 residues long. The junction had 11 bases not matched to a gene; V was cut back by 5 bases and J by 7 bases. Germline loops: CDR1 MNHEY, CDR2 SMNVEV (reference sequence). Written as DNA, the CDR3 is TGTGCCAGCAGTCTCTGGACTAGCGGGGACCGGGGGACCCAGTACTTC. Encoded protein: CASSLWTSGDRGTQYF.

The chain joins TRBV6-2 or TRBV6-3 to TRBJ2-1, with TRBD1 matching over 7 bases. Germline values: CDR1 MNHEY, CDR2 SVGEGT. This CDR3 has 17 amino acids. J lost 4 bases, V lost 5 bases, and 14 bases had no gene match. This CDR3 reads CASSTSSGTVYYNEQFF. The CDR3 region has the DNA TGTGCCAGCAGTACCTCCTCCGGGACAGTCTATTACAATGAGCAGTTCTTC.

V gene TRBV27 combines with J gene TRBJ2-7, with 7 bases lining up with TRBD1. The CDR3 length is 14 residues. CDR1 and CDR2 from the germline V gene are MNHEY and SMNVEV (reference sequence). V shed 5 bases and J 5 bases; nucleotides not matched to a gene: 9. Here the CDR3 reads CASSHLDRAHEQYF. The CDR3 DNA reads TGTGCCAGCAGTCACCTAGACAGGGCCCACGAGCAGTACTTC.

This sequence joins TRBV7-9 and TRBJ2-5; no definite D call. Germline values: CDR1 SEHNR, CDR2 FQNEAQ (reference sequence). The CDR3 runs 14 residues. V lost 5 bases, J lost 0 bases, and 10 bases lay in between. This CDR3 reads CASSAREYQETQYF. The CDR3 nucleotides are TGTGCCAGCAGCGCCCGAGAGTACCAAGAGACCCAGTACTTC.

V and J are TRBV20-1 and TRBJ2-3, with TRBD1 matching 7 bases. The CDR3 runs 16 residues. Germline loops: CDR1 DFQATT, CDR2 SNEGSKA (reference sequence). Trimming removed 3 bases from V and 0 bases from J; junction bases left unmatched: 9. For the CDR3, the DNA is TGCAGTGCTAGTGTTGGGACAGACCTAAGCACAGATACGCAGTATTTT. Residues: CSASVGTDLSTDTQYF.

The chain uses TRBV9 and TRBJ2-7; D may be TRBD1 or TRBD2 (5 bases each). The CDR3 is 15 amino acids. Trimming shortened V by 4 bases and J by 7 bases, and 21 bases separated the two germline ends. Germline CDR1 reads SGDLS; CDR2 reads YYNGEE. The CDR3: CASSLALGQANEQYF. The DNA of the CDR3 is TGTGCCAGCAGCCTAGCCCTAGGACAAGCCAATGAGCAGTACTTC.

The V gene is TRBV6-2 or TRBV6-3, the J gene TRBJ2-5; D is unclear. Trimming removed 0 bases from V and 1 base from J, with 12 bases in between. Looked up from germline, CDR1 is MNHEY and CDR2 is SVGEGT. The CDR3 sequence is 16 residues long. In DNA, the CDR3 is TGTGCCAGCAGTTACTCCGGCAGTTTGGGCCAAGAGACCCAGTACTTC. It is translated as CASSYSGSLGQETQYF.

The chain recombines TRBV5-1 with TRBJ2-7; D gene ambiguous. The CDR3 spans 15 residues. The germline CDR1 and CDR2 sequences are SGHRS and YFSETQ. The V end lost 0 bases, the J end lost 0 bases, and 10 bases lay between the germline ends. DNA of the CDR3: TGCGCCAGCAGCTTGGGGCAGGCGACCTCCTACGAGCAGTACTTC. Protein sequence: CASSLGQATSYEQYF.

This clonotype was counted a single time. The CDR3 reads CASSLVGADNQPQHF. CDR3 in DNA: TGTGCCAGCAGCTTAGTAGGGGCTGATAATCAGCCCCAGCATTTT. The chain carries TRBV11-2 and TRBJ1-5; tentative D call: TRBD1 (5 bases). This CDR3 spans 15 amino acids. Germline CDR1 is SGHAT and CDR2 is FQNNGV. The ends were cut back, 1 base at V and 4 bases at J, with 11 bases in the middle.

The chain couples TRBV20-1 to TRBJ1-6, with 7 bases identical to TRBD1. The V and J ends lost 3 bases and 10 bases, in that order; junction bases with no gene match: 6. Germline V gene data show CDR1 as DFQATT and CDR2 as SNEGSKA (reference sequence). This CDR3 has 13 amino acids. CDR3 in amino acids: CSARRDRESPLHF. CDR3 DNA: TGCAGTGCTAGGAGAGACAGGGAATCACCCCTCCACTTT.

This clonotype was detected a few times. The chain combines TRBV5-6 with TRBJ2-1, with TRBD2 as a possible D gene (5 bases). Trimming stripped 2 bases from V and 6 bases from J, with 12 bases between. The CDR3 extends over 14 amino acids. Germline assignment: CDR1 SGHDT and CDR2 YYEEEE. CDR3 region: CASSLGRVPNEQFF. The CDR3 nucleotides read TGTGCCAGCAGCTTAGGGCGGGTTCCCAATGAGCAGTTCTTC.

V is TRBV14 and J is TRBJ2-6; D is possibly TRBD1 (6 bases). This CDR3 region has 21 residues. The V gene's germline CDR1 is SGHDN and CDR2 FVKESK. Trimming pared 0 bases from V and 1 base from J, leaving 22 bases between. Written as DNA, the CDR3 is TGTGCCAGCAGCCAAGATCTTTGGGCGGGCAGGGGACCATCTGGGGCCAACGTCCTGACTTTC. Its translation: CASSQDLWAGRGPSGANVLTF.

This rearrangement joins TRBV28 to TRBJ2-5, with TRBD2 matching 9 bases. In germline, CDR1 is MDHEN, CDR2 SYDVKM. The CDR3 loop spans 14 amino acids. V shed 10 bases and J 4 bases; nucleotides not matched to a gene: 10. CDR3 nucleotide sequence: TGTGCCATCGACTCACCAGCGGGGGGAGAGACCCAGTACTTC. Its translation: CAIDSPAGGETQYF. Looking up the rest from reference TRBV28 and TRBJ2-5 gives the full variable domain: DVKVTQSSRYLVKRTGEKVFLECVQDMDHENMFWYRQDPGLGLRLIYFSYDVKMKEKGDIPEGYSVSREKKERFSLILESASTNQTSMYLCAIDSPAGGETQYFGPGTRLLVL.

For the CDR3, the DNA is TGCAGTGCTAGTTATCGGAACACAGATACGCAGTATTTT. It translates to CSASYRNTDTQYF. This chain connects TRBV20-1 to TRBJ2-3, with D uncertain. The germline CDR1 and CDR2 sequences are DFQATT and SNEGSKA (reference sequence). V was shortened by 3 bases and J by 2 bases, with 9 bases between the two germline ends. This CDR3 comprises 13 residues.

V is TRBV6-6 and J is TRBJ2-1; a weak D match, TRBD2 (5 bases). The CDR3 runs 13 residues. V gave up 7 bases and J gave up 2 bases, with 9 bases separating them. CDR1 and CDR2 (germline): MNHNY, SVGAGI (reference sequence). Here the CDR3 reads CASTRGPYNEQFF. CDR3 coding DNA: TGTGCCAGCACCCGCGGGCCCTACAATGAGCAGTTCTTC.

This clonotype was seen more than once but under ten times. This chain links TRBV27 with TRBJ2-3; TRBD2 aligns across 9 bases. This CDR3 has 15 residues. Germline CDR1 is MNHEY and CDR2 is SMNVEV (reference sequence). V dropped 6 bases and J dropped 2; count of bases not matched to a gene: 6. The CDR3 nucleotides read TGTGCCAGCAGGGCGGGACTAGCAGTCACAGATACGCAGTATTTT. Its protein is CASRAGLAVTDTQYF.

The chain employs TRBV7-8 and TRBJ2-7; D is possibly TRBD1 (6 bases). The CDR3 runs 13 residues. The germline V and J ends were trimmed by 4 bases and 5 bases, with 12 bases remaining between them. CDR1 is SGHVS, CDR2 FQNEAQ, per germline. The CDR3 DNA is TGTGCCAGCAGCTCCCTCGAGGGGGACGAGCAGTACTTC. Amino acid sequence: CASSSLEGDEQYF.

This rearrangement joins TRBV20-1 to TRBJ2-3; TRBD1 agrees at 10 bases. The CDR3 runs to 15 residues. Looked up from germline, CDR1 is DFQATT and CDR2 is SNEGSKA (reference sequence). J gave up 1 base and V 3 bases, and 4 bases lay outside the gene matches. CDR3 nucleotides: TGCAGTGCTAGGCCGACAGGGGGCGGCACAGATACGCAGTATTTT. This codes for CSARPTGGGTDTQYF.

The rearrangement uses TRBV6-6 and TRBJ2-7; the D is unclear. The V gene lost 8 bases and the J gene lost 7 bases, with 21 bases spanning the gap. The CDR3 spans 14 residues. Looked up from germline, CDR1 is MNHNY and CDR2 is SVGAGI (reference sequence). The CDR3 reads CASLGPTTSDEQYF. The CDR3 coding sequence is TGTGCCAGCCTTGGCCCCACCACCTCGGATGAGCAGTACTTC.

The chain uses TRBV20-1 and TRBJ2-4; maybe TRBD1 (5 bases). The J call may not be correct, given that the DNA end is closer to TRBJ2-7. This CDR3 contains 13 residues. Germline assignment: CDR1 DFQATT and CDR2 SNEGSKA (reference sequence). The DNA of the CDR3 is TGCAGTGCCCTCGGACACCGACCCTACGAGCAGTACTTC. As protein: CSALGHRPYEQYF.

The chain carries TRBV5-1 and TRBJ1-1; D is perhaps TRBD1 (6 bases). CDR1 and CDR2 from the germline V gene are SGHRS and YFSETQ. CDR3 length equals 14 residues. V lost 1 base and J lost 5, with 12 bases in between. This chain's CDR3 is CASSLQGHNTEAFF. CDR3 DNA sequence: TGCGCCAGCAGCTTGCAGGGGCATAATACTGAAGCTTTCTTT.

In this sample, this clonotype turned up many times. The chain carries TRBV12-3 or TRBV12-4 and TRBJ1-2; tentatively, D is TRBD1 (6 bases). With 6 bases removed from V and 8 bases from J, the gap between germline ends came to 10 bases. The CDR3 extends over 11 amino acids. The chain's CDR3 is CASSPGTGYTF. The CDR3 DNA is TGTGCCAGCAGCCCCGGGACAGGCTACACCTTC.

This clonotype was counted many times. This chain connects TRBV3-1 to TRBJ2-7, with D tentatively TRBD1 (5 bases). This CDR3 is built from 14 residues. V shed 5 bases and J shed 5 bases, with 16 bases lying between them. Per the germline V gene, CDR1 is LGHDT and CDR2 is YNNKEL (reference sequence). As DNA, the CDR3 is TGTGCCAGCAGCGTGCAGGGTGAAGGTCACGAGCAGTACTTC. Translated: CASSVQGEGHEQYF.

The CDR3 DNA is TGTGCCAGCAGCCATTTAGCGACACAGTACTTC. It encodes CASSHLATQYF. The chain employs TRBV6-6 and TRBJ2-5, with a tentative D call TRBD2 (5 bases). CDR3 length equals 11 residues. The V end was cut by 6 bases, the J end by 11 bases, with 13 bases between. Germline-derived CDR1 and CDR2 are MNHNY and SVGAGI (reference sequence).

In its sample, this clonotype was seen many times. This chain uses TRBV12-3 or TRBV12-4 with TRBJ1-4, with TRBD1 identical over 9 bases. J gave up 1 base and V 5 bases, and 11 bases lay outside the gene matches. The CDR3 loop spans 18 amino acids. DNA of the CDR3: TGTGCCAGCAGTCAGTGGACAGGGGCCACTCTAACTAATGAAAAACTGTTTTTT. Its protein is CASSQWTGATLTNEKLFF.

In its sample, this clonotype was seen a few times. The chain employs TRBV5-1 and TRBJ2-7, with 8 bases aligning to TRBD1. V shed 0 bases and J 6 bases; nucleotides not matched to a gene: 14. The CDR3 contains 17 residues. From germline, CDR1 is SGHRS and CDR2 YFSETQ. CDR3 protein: CASSLVGQGFGGGEQYF. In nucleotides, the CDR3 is TGCGCCAGCAGCTTGGTAGGACAGGGATTCGGCGGAGGCGAGCAGTACTTC.

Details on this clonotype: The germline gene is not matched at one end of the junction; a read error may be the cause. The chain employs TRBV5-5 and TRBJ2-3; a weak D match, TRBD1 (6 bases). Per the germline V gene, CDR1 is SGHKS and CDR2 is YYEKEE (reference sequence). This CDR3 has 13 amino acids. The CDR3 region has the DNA TGTGCCTGCAGCCCGGTGGGGGCGGATACGCAGTATTTT. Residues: CACSPVGADTQYF.

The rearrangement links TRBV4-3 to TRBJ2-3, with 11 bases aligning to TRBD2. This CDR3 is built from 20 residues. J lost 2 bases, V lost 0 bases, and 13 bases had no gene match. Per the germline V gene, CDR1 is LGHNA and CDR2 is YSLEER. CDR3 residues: CASSQDFGRLAGINTDTQYF. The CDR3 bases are TGCGCCAGCAGCCAAGATTTTGGGAGACTAGCGGGAATAAACACAGATACGCAGTATTTT.